The 21 T cell receptor beta chains in this list originate from one sample, sequenced in a study of T cell responses to AZD1222 COVID-19 vaccine. Profiling relied on immunoSEQ multiplex PCR, and the TCRdb table lists in-frame clones only, not all of them. This sample has 57,000 or so clones, with roughly four fifths found just once. The specimen was peripheral blood, collected 28 days after the second AZD1222 dose. These receptors all stem from an adult who received the AZD1222 COVID-19 vaccine.

This clone was picked up one time. The chain joins TRBV5-5 to TRBJ2-7; D not certain. Trimming stripped 0 bases from V and 2 bases from J, with 6 bases between. The CDR3 extends over 13 amino acids. From germline, CDR1 is SGHKS and CDR2 YYEKEE (reference sequence). The CDR3 sequence is CASSLVVTYEQYF. In DNA form, the CDR3 reads TGTGCCAGCAGCTTGGTGGTCACCTACGAGCAGTACTTC.

The rearrangement joins TRBV5-4 to TRBJ1-1; D is unclear. CDR1 and CDR2 from the germline V gene are SGHNT and YYREEE (reference sequence). CDR3 length: 11 amino acids. Trimming pared 2 bases from V and 7 bases from J, leaving 6 bases between. CDR3 in DNA: TGTGCCAGCAGCTTAGAAAGTGAAGCTTTCTTT. It yields the protein CASSLESEAFF.

This clone has a single count. The chain has TRBV29-1 and TRBJ2-1; D unclear. V shed 1 base and J shed 3 bases, with 4 bases lying between them. Germline V gives CDR1 SQVTM, CDR2 ANQGSEA. The length of the CDR3 is 12 residues. The chain's CDR3 is CSVEVGYNEQFF. The CDR3 region has the DNA TGCAGCGTTGAAGTCGGCTACAATGAGCAGTTCTTC.

V gene TRBV10-3 combines with J gene TRBJ2-2; 7 bases agree with TRBD1. Germline CDR1 is ENHRY and CDR2 is SYGVKD. CDR3 length equals 14 residues. Trimming cost V 9 bases and J 3 bases; bases outside gene matches: 7. This CDR3 is CAIQQGWDTGELFF. CDR3 in DNA: TGTGCCATACAACAGGGGTGGGACACCGGGGAGCTGTTTTTT.

This clone has only a few counts. This chain connects TRBV28 to TRBJ2-1, with TRBD1 matching over 7 bases. The V gene end was trimmed by 5 bases and the J gene end by 3 bases; junction bases not matched to a gene: 13. The CDR3 length is 17 residues. CDR1 and CDR2 (germline): MDHEN, SYDVKM. The CDR3 spells CASSAVGAGGSYNEQFF. DNA of the CDR3: TGTGCCAGCAGTGCGGTTGGGGCAGGGGGAAGCTACAATGAGCAGTTCTTC. Full variable domain (missing parts from reference TRBV28 and TRBJ2-1): DVKVTQSSRYLVKRTGEKVFLECVQDMDHENMFWYRQDPGLGLRLIYFSYDVKMKEKGDIPEGYSVSREKKERFSLILESASTNQTSMYLCASSAVGAGGSYNEQFFGPGTRLTVL.

This chain uses TRBV7-2 with TRBJ2-7, with D perhaps TRBD2 (7 bases). CDR1 is SGHTA, CDR2 FQGNSA, per germline. Trimming took 5 bases from V and 4 from J, leaving 18 bases between them. This CDR3 contains 15 residues. The CDR3 loop reads CASSPGGGEGYEQYF. CDR3 bases: TGTGCCAGCAGCCCGGGCGGGGGCGAGGGGTACGAGCAGTACTTC.

The rearrangement links TRBV5-1 to TRBJ1-2; no clear D gene. This CDR3 has 15 residues. Germline assignment: CDR1 SGHRS and CDR2 YFSETQ. The V end lost 0 bases, the J end lost 4 bases, and 13 bases lay between the germline ends. Here the CDR3 DNA reads TGCGCCAGCAGCTTGGAGGAGGCTCGAATCTATGGCTACACCTTC. It yields the protein CASSLEEARIYGYTF.

The rearrangement uses TRBV10-3 and TRBJ1-1, with TRBD1 matching over 8 bases. The junction had 3 bases not matched to a gene; V was cut back by 4 bases and J by 5 bases. Germline V gives CDR1 ENHRY, CDR2 SYGVKD. CDR3 size: 13 residues. CDR3 in DNA: TGTGCCATCAGTGGGCGGACAGGGACTGAAGCTTTCTTT. This codes for CAISGRTGTEAFF.

This clone was recorded a few times. This sequence joins TRBV10-3 and TRBJ2-7; TRBD1 matches at 9 bases. J was trimmed by 4 bases and V by 6 bases; bases with no gene match: 4. The CDR3 runs to 13 residues. Germline CDR1 and CDR2: ENHRY and SYGVKD. The CDR3 sequence is CAIRGQGPYEQYF. The CDR3 DNA reads TGTGCCATCAGGGGACAGGGTCCATACGAGCAGTACTTC.

This chain joins TRBV5-4 and TRBJ2-5; 7 nucleotides match TRBD2. The CDR3 runs to 14 residues. CDR1 and CDR2 (germline): SGHNT, YYREEE (reference sequence). V was pared by 4 bases and J by 6 bases, with 9 bases of the junction left unmatched. CDR3 nucleotides: TGTGCCAGCAGCCCCGGACTAGTCACCCAGACCCAGTACTTC. This translates into CASSPGLVTQTQYF.

The chain uses TRBV2 and TRBJ1-6; D is possibly TRBD1 (5 bases). V lost 1 base to trimming and J lost 7 bases, with 11 bases between them. Germline assignment: CDR1 SNHLY and CDR2 FYNNEI. This CDR3 spans 15 amino acids. The CDR3 bases are TGTGCCAGCAGTGAAGAGGGGTCCCCGAATTCACCCCTCCACTTT. It is translated as CASSEEGSPNSPLHF.

This clone was found once. This chain uses TRBV18 with TRBJ1-2, with TRBD1 as a possible D gene (5 bases). Germline CDR1 KGHSH, CDR2 LQKENI. The CDR3 covers 14 residues. Trimming left V 0 bases short and J 4 bases short, with 9 bases between. For the CDR3, the DNA is TGTGCCAGCTCACCACCTGCAGGGACCTATGGCTACACCTTC. This encodes CASSPPAGTYGYTF.

The V gene is TRBV12-3 or TRBV12-4, the J gene TRBJ1-1; tentative D call: TRBD1 (5 bases). There are 10 residues in the CDR3. Trimming stripped 7 bases from V and 7 bases from J, with 7 bases between. CDR3 sequence reads: CASKQDEAFF. Here the CDR3 DNA reads TGTGCCAGCAAACAGGATGAAGCTTTCTTT.

This chain uses TRBV4-2 with TRBJ2-5; D assignment may be TRBD1 or TRBD2 (5 bases each). The ends were cut back, 0 bases at V and 3 bases at J, with 14 bases in the middle. Germline V gene data show CDR1 as LGHNA and CDR2 as YNFKEQ. The CDR3 covers 16 residues. DNA of the CDR3: TGTGCCAGCAGCCAAGAAGGGGCCGGGACGGAAGAGACCCAGTACTTC. This sequence encodes CASSQEGAGTEETQYF.

V and J are TRBV19 and TRBJ1-6; no clear D gene. Trimming stripped 4 bases from V and 6 bases from J, with 7 bases between. This CDR3 comprises 13 residues. CDR1 is LNHDA, CDR2 SQIVND, per germline (reference sequence). The CDR3 region is CASSTGSNSPLHF. In nucleotides, the CDR3 is TGTGCCAGTAGTACCGGGAGTAATTCACCCCTCCACTTT.

In this sample, this clone turned up once. V gene TRBV6-1 combines with J gene TRBJ1-5; tentatively, D is TRBD1 (5 bases). CDR3 size: 15 residues. Germline-derived CDR1 and CDR2 are MNHNS and SASEGT. V lost 1 base to trimming and J lost 3 bases, with 10 bases between them. The CDR3 is CASSEVAGNNQPQHF. CDR3 bases: TGTGCCAGCAGTGAAGTCGCAGGGAACAATCAGCCCCAGCATTTT.

J is TRBJ1-4 and V is TRBV13; D is undetermined. Germline loops: CDR1 PRHDT, CDR2 FYEKMQ (reference sequence). The CDR3 loop spans 13 amino acids. Trimming cost V 5 bases and J 8 bases, with 12 bases left between them. The CDR3 coding sequence is TGTGCCAGCAGCCGGCGGGGTGGGGAAAAACTGTTTTTT. Translating gives CASSRRGGEKLFF.

This chain links TRBV28 with TRBJ2-3, with unresolved D. From germline, CDR1 is MDHEN and CDR2 SYDVKM. The CDR3 totals 14 residues. The ends were cut back, 2 bases at V and 0 bases at J, with 6 bases in the middle. For the CDR3, the DNA is TGTGCCAGCAGTTTAAGGCAGAGCACAGATACGCAGTATTTT. Protein sequence: CASSLRQSTDTQYF.

The rearrangement joins TRBV9 to TRBJ2-1; 11 nucleotides align to TRBD2. Germline V CDR1 and CDR2: SGDLS, YYNGEE. The CDR3 extends over 15 amino acids. With V trimmed by 4 bases and J by 7 bases, 7 bases remained unmatched. The CDR3 DNA sequence: TGTGCCAGCAGCCAAACTAGCGGGAGTAAGAATGAGCAGTTCTTC. This encodes CASSQTSGSKNEQFF.

The V call is TRBV19, the J call TRBJ2-2; 9 bases align to TRBD1. The germline CDR1 and CDR2 sequences are LNHDA and SQIVND (reference sequence). The ends lost 7 bases at V and 9 bases at J; junction bases unmatched: 9. CDR3 length: 14 residues. The CDR3 here is CASTRTGGAWELFF. CDR3 sequence (DNA): TGTGCCAGTACCCGTACAGGGGGCGCTTGGGAGCTGTTTTTT.

The rearrangement uses TRBV5-1 and TRBJ2-3; D is unclear. The V and J ends lost 0 bases and 3 bases respectively, with 11 bases between them. CDR1 SGHRS and CDR2 YFSETQ come from the germline V gene. This CDR3 contains 15 residues. CDR3 nucleotide sequence: TGCGCCAGCAGCTTGGACGGCACGAAGACAGATACGCAGTATTTT. Amino acids: CASSLDGTKTDTQYF.